This T cell receptor (beta chain) was observed in a study of Ad26.COV2.S vaccination and SARS-CoV-2 variants (dated by TCRdb to about 2021). Background on the whole study: Donors in the vaccine arm were drawn from COV1001, a phase I-IIa trial of Ad26.COV2.S in healthy adults that was multicentre, randomized, double-blind and placebo-controlled. The specificity and breadth of SARS-CoV-2-reactive T cell receptors after Ad26.COV2.S vaccination were assessed by TCRbeta repertoire sequencing. Blinding of investigators to trial group allocation was maintained during experiments and outcome assessment. A total of some 30 samples were included in the TCR-sequenced set, comprising 19 Ad26.COV2.S vaccine recipients, 5 placebo recipients and 8 SARS-CoV-2 convalescent individuals. Trial participants were randomized into five groups of five: low-dose or high-dose Ad26.COV2.S given once or twice, or placebo on both occasions. Ad26.COV2.S was administered intramuscularly at 5 x 10^10 or 1 x 10^11 viral particles, either as a single shot or as two shots given 56 days apart. Points the paper makes about the study in general: The authors noted that total T cell responses may have been underestimated by the TCR breadth and depth analyses. Comparing responses between vaccine doses or regimens was not something the study was powered to do. Compared with placebo recipients, Ad26.COV2.S recipients showed higher spike-specific TCR breadth (P = 0.0014). Substantial breadth of spike-specific CD8+ and CD4+ T cell responses was reported after vaccination. Vaccine and placebo recipients had comparable non-spike TCR breadth, which fits with the vaccine containing only spike.

As encoded in the germline V gene (reference sequence), CDR1 is GTSNPN while CDR2 is SVGIG. The CDR3 contains 13 residues, cysteine and phenylalanine counted. Solely the CDR3 DNA is kept, with 39 bases framed from the first base. Trimming at the junction amounts to 3 bases on V and 6 bases on J, and the germline ends lie 12 bases apart. Details on this clone: The antigen it recognizes is unknown. No qualities accompany the bases; no much larger clone lies one base away.

According to the study, the label for this sample's treatment or condition signals: roughly 20 received Ad26.COV2.S at low or high dose, single or two shots; a few received placebo; per-sample allocation not given. For vaccine and placebo recipients, repertoires were sequenced using samples collected on day 63 after the first injection. Cohort 1b enrolled some 25 adults aged 18-55 years at a single site in Boston, USA, between 29 July and 7 August 2020. As a vaccine, Ad26.COV2.S was a replication-incompetent adenovirus type 26 vector that expressed a prefusion-stabilized SARS-CoV-2 spike protein derived from the original Wuhan strain. TCRbeta CDR3 regions were sequenced with the immunoSEQ Assay. After extraction, genomic DNA underwent amplification by bias-controlled multiplex PCR, followed by high-throughput sequencing. Per the source publication's procedure: To quantify the absolute abundance of every unique TCRbeta CDR3 region, sequences were collapsed and filtered. Usable DNA was measured by amplifying reference genes present in all nucleated cells, and TCRbeta template counts were normalized to that usable DNA to estimate T cell fraction. Repertoire TCRs were annotated as SARS-CoV-2-specific by exact matching of V gene, CDR3 amino acid sequence and J gene to a known reactive TCR set. The reference SARS-CoV-2 TCR set was derived from MIRA and filtered for enrichment in COVID-19-positive ImmuneCODE repertoires, a step that removed public or cross-reactive TCRs. Based on the MIRA antigens, annotated TCRs were further analysed at the level of specific ORF or position within ORF. Breadth was defined as the number of annotated unique rearrangements divided by the total number of unique productive rearrangements, and depth was defined as the summed frequency of the annotated unique rearrangements. Group comparisons of TCR breadth used two-sided Wilcoxon rank-sum tests. Held by TCRdb, this immuneACCESS table contains in-frame sequences only and omits some clones. Under half of the omission traces to an unresolved V gene where checked; the cause of the rest is unknown. The V and J calls and clone size come from that table; D and trimming were worked out from the DNA. Counted in this sample were about half a million clones; 80% to 90% of them appeared once. 1.7% of the sample goes to the ten largest clones.

The specimen was peripheral blood, collected in a trial of Ad26.COV2.S vaccine versus placebo. The TCR comes from a person aged 18-60 years who received the Ad26.COV2.S COVID-19 vaccine or a placebo. The sequence links TRBV30 to TRBJ1-5; a confident D gene designation cannot be given. Here the CDR3 is given as CAWREGSSQPQHF. The nucleotide sequence is TGTGCCTGGAGAGAGGGAAGTAGTCAGCCCCAGCATTTT. With the rest looked up from the reference TRBV30 and TRBJ1-5 genes rather than sequenced, the full variable domain is SQTIHQWPATLVQPVGSPLSLECTVEGTSNPNLYWYRQAAGRGLQLLFYSVGIGQISSEVPQNLSASRPQDRQFILSSKKLLLSDSGFYLCAWREGSSQPQHFGDGTRLSIL.